This T cell receptor (beta chain) is drawn from a study of spatial heterogeneity in lung cancer. Time point noted: sample taken at primary tumor resection. Whole RNA, isolated from tumor, nontumor lung or frozen PBMC, was sequenced without prior sorting. Notes on the study in general: Compared with follow-up, resection was when ubiquitous expanded tumor TCRs appeared in blood more.

Each CDR3 protein is one row after TCRdb ran MiXCR on the 5' RACE reads. Among some 87,000 distinct CDR3 sequences listed, 7% to 9% were seen once. The CDR3 extends over 15 amino acids. V dropped 1 base and J dropped 3; count of bases not matched to a gene: 5. Germline V gene sequence: CDR1 DFQATT, CDR2 SNEGSKA (reference sequence). This clonotype was recorded many times. Its antigen is unidentified. This sequence was found in a male donor with early-stage non-small cell lung cancer. This sequence joins TRBV20-1 and TRBJ2-3; 9 bases match TRBD2. Sequenced here: PBMCs, sampled at surgery. The CDR3 region is CSARASSGVTDTQYF. The CDR3 coding sequence is TGCAGTGCTAGAGCATCTAGCGGGGTTACAGATACGCAGTATTTT.